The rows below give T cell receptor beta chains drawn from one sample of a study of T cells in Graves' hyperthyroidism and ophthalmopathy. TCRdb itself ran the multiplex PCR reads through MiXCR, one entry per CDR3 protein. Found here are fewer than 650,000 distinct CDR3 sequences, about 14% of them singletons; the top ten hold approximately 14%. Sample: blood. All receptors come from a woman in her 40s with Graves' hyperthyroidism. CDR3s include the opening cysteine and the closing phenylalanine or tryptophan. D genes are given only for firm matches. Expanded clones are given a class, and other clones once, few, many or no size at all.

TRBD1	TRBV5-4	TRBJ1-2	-	CASSLASDRGYGYTF	TGTGCCAGCAGCTTGGCCTCGGACAGGGGATACGGCTACACCTTC
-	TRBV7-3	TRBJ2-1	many	CASSLSGTPREEQFF	TGTGCCAGCAGCTTATCCGGGACCCCGAGGGAGGAGCAGTTCTTC
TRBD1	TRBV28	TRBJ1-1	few	CASSLRGQGYTEAFF	TGTGCCAGCAGTCTCCGCGGACAGGGATACACTGAAGCTTTCTTT
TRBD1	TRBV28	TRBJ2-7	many	CASRIGTAYEQYF	TGTGCCAGCAGGATAGGGACAGCCTACGAGCAGTACTTC
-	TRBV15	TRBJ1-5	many	CATSRDKFPRLHQPQHF	TGTGCCACCAGCAGAGATAAGTTTCCGCGCCTTCATCAGCCCCAGCATTTT
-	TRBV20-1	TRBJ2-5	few	CSASSPFPRETQYF	TGCAGTGCTAGCAGCCCATTTCCAAGGGAGACCCAGTACTTC
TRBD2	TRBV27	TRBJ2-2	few	CANPGLAGELFF	TGTGCCAACCCCGGACTAGCCGGGGAGCTGTTTTTT
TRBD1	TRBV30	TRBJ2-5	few	CAWSVGQGIVETQYF	TGTGCCTGGAGTGTGGGACAGGGTATCGTGGAGACCCAGTACTTC
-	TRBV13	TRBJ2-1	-	CANSLQSGGRYNEQFF	TGTGCCAACAGCTTACAGTCCGGGGGACGCTACAATGAGCAGTTCTTC
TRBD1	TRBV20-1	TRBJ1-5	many	CSARDAGGDPQHF	TGCAGTGCTAGAGACGCAGGGGGTGACCCCCAGCATTTT
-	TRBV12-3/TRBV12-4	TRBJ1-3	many	CASSLWGIGNTIYF	TGTGCCAGCAGTTTATGGGGGATCGGGAACACCATATATTTT
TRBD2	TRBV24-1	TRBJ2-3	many	CATSDALAGGADTQYF	TGTGCCACCAGTGATGCACTAGCGGGAGGGGCAGATACGCAGTATTTT
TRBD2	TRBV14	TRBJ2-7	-	CASSLYSGAYEQYF	TGTGCCAGCAGCCTGTATAGCGGGGCCTACGAGCAGTACTTC
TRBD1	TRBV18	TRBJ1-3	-	CASSPPGGQDSGSTIYF	TGTGCCAGCTCACCTCCTGGGGGACAGGACTCTGGAAGCACCATATATTTT
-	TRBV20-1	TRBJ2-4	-	CSARDLRDLAKNIQYF	TGCAGTGCTAGAGATCTCAGGGATCTAGCCAAAAACATTCAGTACTTC
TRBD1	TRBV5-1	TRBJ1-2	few	CASSSGQEYGYTF	TGCGCCAGCAGCAGCGGACAGGAATATGGCTACACCTTC
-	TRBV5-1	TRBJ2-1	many	CASRSGDSSYNEQFF	TGCGCCAGCAGGTCGGGGGACTCCTCCTACAATGAGCAGTTCTTC
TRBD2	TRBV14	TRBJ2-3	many	CASSQPGLALFPEADTQYF	TGTGCCAGCAGCCAGCCGGGACTAGCGCTCTTCCCGGAGGCAGATACGCAGTATTTT
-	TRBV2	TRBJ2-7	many	CASSDPYEQYF	TGTGCCAGCAGTGATCCCTACGAGCAGTACTTC
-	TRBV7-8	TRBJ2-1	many	CASSPLQARYNEQFF	TGTGCCAGCAGCCCCCTCCAGGCCCGCTACAATGAGCAGTTCTTC
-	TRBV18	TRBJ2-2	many	CASSPGDSTGELFF	TGTGCCAGCTCACCTGGAGACAGCACCGGGGAGCTGTTTTTT
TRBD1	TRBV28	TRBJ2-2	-	CASSVQGFGTGELFF	TGTGCCAGCAGTGTACAGGGGTTTGGCACCGGGGAGCTGTTTTTT
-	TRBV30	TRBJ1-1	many	CAWSGMGGTEAFF	TGTGCCTGGAGTGGAATGGGGGGCACTGAAGCTTTCTTT
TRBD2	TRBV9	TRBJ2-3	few	CASSVAQDRRLAGHTDTQYF	TGTGCCAGCAGCGTAGCTCAGGACAGGCGACTAGCGGGGCACACAGATACGCAGTATTTT
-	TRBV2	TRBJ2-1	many	CASSVGAQFF	TGTGCCAGCAGTGTGGGAGCGCAGTTCTTC
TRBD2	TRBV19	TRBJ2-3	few	CASSRAARESDTQYF	TGTGCCAGTAGTCGCGCCGCGCGGGAGTCAGATACGCAGTATTTT
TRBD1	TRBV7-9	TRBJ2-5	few	CASTFAGQGKETQYF	TGTGCCAGCACCTTTGCGGGACAGGGTAAAGAGACCCAGTACTTC
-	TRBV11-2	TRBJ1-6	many	CASSSRTDPYNSPLHF	TGTGCCAGCAGCTCGCGGACAGACCCCTATAATTCACCCCTCCACTTT
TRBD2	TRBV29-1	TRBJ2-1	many	CSGRTSGSYEQFF	TGCAGCGGTCGGACTAGCGGGAGCTATGAGCAGTTCTTC
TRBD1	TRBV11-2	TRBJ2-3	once	CASSPDPGTGGRRRTDTQYF	TGTGCCAGCAGCCCAGACCCCGGGACAGGGGGACGAAGACGCACAGATACGCAGTATTTT
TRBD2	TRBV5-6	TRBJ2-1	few	CASTLSGREVFF	TGTGCCAGCACCCTTAGCGGGAGGGAGGTGTTCTTC
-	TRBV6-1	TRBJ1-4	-	CASSYIGRDEKLFF	TGTGCCAGCAGTTATATAGGAAGAGATGAAAAACTGTTTTTT
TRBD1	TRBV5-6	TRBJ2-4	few	CASSLPGQGWGKNIQYF	TGTGCCAGCAGCTTGCCGGGACAGGGTTGGGGCAAAAACATTCAGTACTTC
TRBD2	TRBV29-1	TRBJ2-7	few	CSGVGLAYEQYF	TGCAGCGGGGTGGGACTAGCGTACGAGCAGTACTTC
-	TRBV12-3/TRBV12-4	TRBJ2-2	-	CASSFSSREYPGELFF	TGTGCCAGCAGTTTTTCTTCTCGGGAGTACCCCGGGGAGCTGTTTTTT
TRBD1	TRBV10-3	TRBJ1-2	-	CAISESPGEGAIGYTF	TGTGCCATCAGTGAGTCCCCCGGGGAGGGGGCTATTGGCTACACCTTC
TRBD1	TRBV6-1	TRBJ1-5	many	CASSARPGGQPQHF	TGTGCCAGCAGTGCTCGGCCAGGGGGTCAGCCCCAGCATTTT
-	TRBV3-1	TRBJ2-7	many	CASSPPDALDRAYEQYF	TGTGCCAGCAGCCCACCCGACGCCTTGGACAGAGCCTACGAGCAGTACTTC
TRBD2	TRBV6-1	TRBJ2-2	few	CASRTSGSPGELFF	TGTGCCAGCCGGACTAGCGGGAGCCCCGGGGAGCTGTTTTTT
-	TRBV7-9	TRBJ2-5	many	CASSPREGRDETQYF	TGTGCCAGCAGCCCAAGAGAGGGCAGGGATGAGACCCAGTACTTC